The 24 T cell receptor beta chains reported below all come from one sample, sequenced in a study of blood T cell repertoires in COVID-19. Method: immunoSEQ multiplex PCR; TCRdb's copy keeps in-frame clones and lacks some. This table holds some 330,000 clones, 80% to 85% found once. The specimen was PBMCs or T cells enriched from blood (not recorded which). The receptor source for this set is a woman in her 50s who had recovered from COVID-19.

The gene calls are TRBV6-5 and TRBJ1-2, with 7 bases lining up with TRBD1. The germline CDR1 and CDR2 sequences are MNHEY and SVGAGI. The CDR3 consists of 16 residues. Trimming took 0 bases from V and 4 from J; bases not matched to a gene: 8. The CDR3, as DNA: TGTGCCAGCAGTTACTCGAGAAGGGGGCTCGGCTATGGCTACACCTTC. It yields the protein CASSYSRRGLGYGYTF.

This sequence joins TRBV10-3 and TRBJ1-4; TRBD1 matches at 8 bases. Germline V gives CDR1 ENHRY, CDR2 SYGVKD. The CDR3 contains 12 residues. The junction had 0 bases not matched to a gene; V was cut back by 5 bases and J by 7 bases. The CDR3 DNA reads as TGTGCCATCAGTCAGGGGGCTGAAAAACTGTTTTTT. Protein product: CAISQGAEKLFF.

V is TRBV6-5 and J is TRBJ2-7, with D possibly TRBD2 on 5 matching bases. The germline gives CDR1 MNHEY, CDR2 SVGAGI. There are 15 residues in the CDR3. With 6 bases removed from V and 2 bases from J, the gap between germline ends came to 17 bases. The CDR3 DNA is TGTGCCAGCAGCCGCGGGTTAGCGCCGACCTACGAGCAGTACTTC. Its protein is CASSRGLAPTYEQYF.

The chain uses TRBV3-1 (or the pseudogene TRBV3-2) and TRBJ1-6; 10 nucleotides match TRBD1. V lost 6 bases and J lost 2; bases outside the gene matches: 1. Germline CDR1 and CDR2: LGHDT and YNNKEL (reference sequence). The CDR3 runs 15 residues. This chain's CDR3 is CASSGTGAYNSPLHF. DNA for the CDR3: TGTGCCAGCAGTGGGACAGGGGCCTATAATTCACCCCTCCACTTT.

The CDR3, as DNA: TGTGCCAGCACCCGCGGGGGGCTAGCGGGGCGTGAGCAGTTCTTC. It codes for CASTRGGLAGREQFF. This rearrangement joins TRBV3-1 (or the pseudogene TRBV3-2) to TRBJ2-1, with 9 bases identical to TRBD2. The V segment lost 7 bases and the J segment 9 bases; nucleotides outside the gene matches: 13. Germline lookup yields CDR1 LGHDT and CDR2 YNNKEL (reference sequence). The CDR3 extends over 15 amino acids.

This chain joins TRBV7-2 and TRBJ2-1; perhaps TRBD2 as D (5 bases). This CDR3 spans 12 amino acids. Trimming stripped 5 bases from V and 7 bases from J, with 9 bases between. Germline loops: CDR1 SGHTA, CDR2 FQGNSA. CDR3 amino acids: CASSTLVNEQFF. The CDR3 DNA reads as TGTGCCAGCAGCACACTAGTAAATGAGCAGTTCTTC.

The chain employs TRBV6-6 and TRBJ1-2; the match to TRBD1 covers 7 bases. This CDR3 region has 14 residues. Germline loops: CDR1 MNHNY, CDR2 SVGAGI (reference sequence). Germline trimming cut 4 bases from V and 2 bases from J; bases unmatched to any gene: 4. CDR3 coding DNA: TGTGCCAGCAGTTCTAGGACAGGCAACTATGGCTACACCTTC. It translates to CASSSRTGNYGYTF.

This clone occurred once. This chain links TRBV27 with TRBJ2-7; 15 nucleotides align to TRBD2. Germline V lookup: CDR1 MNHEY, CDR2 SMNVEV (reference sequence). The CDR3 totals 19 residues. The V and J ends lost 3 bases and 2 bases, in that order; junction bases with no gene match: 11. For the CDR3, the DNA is TGTGCCAGCAGTTTTTTCGGACTAGCGGGGGGGAAAATACCCTACGAGCAGTACTTC. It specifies CASSFFGLAGGKIPYEQYF.

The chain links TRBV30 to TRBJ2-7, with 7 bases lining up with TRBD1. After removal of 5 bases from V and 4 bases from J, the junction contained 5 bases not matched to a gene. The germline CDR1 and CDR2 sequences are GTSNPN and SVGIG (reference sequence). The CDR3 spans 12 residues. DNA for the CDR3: TGTGCCTGGGCCGAACAGGGGTACGAGCAGTACTTC. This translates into CAWAEQGYEQYF.

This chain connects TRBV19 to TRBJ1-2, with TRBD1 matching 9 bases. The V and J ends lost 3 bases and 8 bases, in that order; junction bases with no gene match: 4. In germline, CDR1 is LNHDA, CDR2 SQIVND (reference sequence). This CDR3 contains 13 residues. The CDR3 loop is CASSMGQGGGYTF. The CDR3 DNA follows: TGTGCCAGTAGTATGGGACAGGGAGGAGGCTACACCTTC.

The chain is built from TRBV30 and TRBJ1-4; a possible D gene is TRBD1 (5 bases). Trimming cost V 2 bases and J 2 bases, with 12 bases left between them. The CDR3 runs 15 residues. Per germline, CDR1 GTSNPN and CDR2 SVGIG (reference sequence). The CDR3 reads CAWSMGGTTNEKLFF. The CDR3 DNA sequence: TGTGCCTGGAGTATGGGGGGGACCACTAATGAAAAACTGTTTTTT.

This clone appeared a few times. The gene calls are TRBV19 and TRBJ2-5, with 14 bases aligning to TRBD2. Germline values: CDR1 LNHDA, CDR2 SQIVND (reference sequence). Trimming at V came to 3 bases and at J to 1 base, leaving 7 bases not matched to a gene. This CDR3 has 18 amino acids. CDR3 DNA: TGTGCCAGTAGTATTAGACTAGCGGGGGGGCCTCCCCAAGAGACCCAGTACTTC. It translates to CASSIRLAGGPPQETQYF.

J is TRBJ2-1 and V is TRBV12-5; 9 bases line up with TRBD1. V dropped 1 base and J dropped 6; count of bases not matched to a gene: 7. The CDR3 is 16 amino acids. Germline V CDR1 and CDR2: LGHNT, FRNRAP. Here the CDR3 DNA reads TGTGCTAGTGGTTTGGCTTCGGGACAGGGTTCCAATGAGCAGTTCTTC. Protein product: CASGLASGQGSNEQFF.

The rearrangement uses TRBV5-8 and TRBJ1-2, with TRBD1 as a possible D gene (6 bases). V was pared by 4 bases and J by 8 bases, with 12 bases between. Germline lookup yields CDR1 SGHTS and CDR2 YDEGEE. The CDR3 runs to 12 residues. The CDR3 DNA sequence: TGTGCCAGCAGCCAGACAGGTTTCGGCTACACCTTC. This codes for CASSQTGFGYTF.

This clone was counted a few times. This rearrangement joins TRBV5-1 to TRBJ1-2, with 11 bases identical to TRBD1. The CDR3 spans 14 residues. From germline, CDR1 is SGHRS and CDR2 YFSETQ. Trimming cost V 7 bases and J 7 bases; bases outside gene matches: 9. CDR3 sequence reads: CASRPGTGGSGYTF. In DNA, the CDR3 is TGCGCCAGCCGCCCCGGGACAGGGGGGTCTGGCTACACCTTC.

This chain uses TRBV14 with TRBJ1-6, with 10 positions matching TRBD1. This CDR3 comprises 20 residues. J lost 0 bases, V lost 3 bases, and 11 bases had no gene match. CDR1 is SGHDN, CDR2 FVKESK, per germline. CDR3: CASSHHPGQGINSYNSPLHF. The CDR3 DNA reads TGTGCCAGCAGCCACCATCCGGGACAGGGGATCAACTCCTATAATTCACCCCTCCACTTT.

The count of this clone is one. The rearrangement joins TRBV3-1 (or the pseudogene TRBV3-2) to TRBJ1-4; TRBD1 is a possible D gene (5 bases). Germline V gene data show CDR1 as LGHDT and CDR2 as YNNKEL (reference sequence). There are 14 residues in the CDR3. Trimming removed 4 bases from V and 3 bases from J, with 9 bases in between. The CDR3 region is CASSRQPPNEKLFF. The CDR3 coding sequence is TGTGCCAGCAGCCGACAGCCTCCTAATGAAAAACTGTTTTTT.

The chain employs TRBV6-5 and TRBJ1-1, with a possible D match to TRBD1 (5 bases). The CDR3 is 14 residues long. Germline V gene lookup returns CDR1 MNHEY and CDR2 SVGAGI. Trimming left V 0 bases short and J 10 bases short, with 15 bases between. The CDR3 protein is CASSYSTWGVAAFF. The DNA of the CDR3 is TGTGCCAGCAGTTACTCGACCTGGGGGGTTGCAGCTTTCTTT.

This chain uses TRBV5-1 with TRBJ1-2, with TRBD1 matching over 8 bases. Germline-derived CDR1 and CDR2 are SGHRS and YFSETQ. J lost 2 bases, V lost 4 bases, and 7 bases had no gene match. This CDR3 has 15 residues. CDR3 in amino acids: CASSDLQGVNYGYTF. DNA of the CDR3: TGCGCCAGCAGCGACTTACAGGGGGTAAACTATGGCTACACCTTC.

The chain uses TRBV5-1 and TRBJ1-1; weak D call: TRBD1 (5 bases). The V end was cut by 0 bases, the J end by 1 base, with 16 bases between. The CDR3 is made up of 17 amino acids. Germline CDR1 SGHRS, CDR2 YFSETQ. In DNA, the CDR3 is TGCGCCAGCAGCTTGGTCCCAAGGGGAATCACGAACACTGAAGCTTTCTTT. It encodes CASSLVPRGITNTEAFF.

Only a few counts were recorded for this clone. CDR3 bases: TGTGCCAGCAGCCAAATGGCCCTGGAGGATGAAAAACTGTTTTTT. This codes for CASSQMALEDEKLFF. The chain joins TRBV4-2 to TRBJ1-4; D gene uncertain. The CDR3 has 15 residues. CDR1 is LGHNA, CDR2 YNFKEQ, per germline. Trimming shortened V by 2 bases and J by 6 bases, and 13 bases separated the two germline ends.

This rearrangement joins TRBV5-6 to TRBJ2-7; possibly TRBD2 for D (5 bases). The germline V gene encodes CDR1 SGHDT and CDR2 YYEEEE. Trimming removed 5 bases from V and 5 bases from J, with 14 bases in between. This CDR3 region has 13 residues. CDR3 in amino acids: CASSGGPLDEQYF. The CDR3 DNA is TGTGCCAGCAGTGGAGGACCATTGGACGAGCAGTACTTC.

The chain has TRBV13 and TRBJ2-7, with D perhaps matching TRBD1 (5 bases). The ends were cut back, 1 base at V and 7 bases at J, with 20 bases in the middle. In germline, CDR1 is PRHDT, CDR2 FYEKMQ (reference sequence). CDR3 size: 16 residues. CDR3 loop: CASSLEGLKGLGEQYF. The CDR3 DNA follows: TGTGCCAGCAGCTTAGAAGGATTAAAGGGGCTGGGTGAGCAGTACTTC.

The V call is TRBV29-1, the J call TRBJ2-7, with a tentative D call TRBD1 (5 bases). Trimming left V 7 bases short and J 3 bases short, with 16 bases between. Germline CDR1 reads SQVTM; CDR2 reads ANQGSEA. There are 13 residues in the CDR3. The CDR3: CSGGWGSRYEQYF. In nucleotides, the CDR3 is TGCAGCGGAGGTTGGGGCTCTCGCTACGAGCAGTACTTC.